This T cell receptor (beta chain) was identified during a study of blood T cell repertoires in COVID-19. Study summary: Sources were T cells, B-cell-depleted T cells, or PBMCs; the material itself was cDNA or gDNA.

The length of the CDR3 is 15 residues. J lost 2 bases, V lost 5 bases, and 1 base had no gene match. Per the germline V gene, CDR1 is MNHEY and CDR2 is SMNVEV (reference sequence). Sequenced by immunoSEQ multiplex PCR; TCRdb stores in-frame clones only, minus some. Seen here are 140,000 to 150,000 clones, around 80% observed once, and the top ten hold 10% to 15%. The sequencing sample was made of peripheral blood. V is TRBV27 and J is TRBJ2-7; 15 positions agree with TRBD2. This TCR derives from a man aged 55 to 70 with active or convalescent COVID-19. The CDR3, as DNA: TGTGCCAGCAGTGGACTAGCGGGAGGGGCCTACGAGCAGTACTTC. Protein product: CASSGLAGGAYEQYF.